This entry concerns a single T cell receptor (beta chain). Its target is not known. J gave up 5 bases and V 4 bases, and 13 bases lay outside the gene matches. The CDR3 totals 16 residues. The germline V gene has CDR1 SGDLS and CDR2 YYNGEE. The data were taken from a study of T cell responses to AZD1222 COVID-19 vaccine. Study observations and caveats: The span of vaccine-associated CD4 TCRs extended across spike, with dominance at 160-218 and 743-854. Nearly half of unique spike-specific TCRs reportedly avoided B.1.351 and B.1.1.7 mutated regions.

Measured with immunoSEQ multiplex PCR; TCRdb has only the in-frame clones, and not every one. The table includes about 140,000 clones, roughly 90% detected once. The clonotype comes from an adult in good health. Sequenced here: peripheral blood, sampled on day 0 of AZD1222 vaccination. This chain connects TRBV9 to TRBJ1-1; 8 bases agree with TRBD1. CDR3 in amino acids: CASSLDRDKSLTEAFF. CDR3 bases: TGTGCCAGCAGCCTGGACAGGGACAAGAGCTTGACTGAAGCTTTCTTT.